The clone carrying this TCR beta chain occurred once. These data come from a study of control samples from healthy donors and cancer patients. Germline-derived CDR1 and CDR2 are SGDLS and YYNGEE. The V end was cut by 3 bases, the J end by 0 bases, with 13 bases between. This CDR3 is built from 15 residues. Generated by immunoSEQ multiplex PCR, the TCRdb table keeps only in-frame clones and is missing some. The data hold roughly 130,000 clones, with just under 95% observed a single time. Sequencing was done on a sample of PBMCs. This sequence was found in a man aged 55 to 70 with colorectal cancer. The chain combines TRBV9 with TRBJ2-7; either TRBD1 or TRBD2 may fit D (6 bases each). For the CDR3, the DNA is TGTGCCAGCAGCGAGGGGGACTTAAGCTCCTACGAGCAGTACTTC. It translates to CASSEGDLSSYEQYF.